Reported below is one T cell receptor (beta chain). This sample was included in a study of T cell changes during pregnancy in multiple sclerosis. The method was immunoSEQ multiplex PCR; TCRdb's version includes in-frame clones alone and lacks a portion of them. The data show fewer than 85,000 clones, with around nine tenths seen just once and roughly 1.7% held by the top ten. V dropped 6 bases and J dropped 7; count of bases not matched to a gene: 6. Germline CDR1 reads LNHNV; CDR2 reads YYDKDF (reference sequence). This CDR3 comprises 14 residues. The sequencing here drew on peripheral blood, taken in the first trimester of pregnancy. The rearrangement links TRBV15 to TRBJ2-1, with 10 bases identical to TRBD2. This TCR derives from a female donor in good health, enrolled as a control in a pregnancy study. CDR3 protein: CATSQREGSNEQFF. Here the CDR3 DNA reads TGTGCCACCAGTCAGCGGGAGGGGTCGAATGAGCAGTTCTTC.